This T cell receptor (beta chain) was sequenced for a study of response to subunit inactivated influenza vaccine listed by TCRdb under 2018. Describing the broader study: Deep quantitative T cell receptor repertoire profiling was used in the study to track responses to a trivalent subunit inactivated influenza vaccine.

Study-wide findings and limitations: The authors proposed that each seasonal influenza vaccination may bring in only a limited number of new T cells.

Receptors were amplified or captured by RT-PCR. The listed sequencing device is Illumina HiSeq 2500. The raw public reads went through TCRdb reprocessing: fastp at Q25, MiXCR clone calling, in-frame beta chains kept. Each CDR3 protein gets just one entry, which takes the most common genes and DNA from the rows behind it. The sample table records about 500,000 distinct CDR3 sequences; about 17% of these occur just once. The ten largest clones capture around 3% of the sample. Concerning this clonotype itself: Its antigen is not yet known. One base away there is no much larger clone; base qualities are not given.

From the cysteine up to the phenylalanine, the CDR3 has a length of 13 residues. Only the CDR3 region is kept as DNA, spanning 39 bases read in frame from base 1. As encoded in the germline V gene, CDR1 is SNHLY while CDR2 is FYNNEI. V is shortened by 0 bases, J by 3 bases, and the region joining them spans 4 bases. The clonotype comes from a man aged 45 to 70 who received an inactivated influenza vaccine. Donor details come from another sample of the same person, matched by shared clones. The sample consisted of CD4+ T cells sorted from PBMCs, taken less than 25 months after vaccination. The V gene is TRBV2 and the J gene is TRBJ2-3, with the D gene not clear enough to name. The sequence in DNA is TGTGCCAGCAGTGAAGCGAGTACAGATACGCAGTATTTT. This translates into CASSEASTDTQYF.